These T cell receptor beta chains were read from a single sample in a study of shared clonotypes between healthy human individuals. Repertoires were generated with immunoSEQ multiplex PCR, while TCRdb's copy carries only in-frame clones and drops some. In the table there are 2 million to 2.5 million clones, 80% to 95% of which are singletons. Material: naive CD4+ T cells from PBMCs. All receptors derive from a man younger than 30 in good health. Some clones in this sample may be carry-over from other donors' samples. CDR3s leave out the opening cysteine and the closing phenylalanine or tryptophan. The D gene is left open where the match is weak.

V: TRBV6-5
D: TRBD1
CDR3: ASRDLGQSLGYT

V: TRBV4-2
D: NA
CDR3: ASSQEVSNTEAF

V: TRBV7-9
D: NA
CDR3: ASSLSGTQDEQY

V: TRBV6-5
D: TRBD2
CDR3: ASSLGPSGSTDTQY

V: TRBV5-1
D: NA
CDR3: ASSWDGSSYEQY

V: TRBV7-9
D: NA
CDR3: ASSLVGRTEQY

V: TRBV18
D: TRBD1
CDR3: ASSPGTGALWETQY

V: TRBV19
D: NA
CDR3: AVFWGDNQPQH

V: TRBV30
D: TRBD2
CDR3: AWVAGAAGELF

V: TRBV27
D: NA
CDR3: ASSPTTDTQY

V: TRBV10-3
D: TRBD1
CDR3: AIGKDGTATYEQY

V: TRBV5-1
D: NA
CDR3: ASSLGGGTGSSYEQY

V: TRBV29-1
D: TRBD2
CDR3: SVSSGSTQETQY

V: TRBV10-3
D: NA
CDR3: AISNSDRSTDTQY

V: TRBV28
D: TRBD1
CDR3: ASSSPGTGTDQPQH